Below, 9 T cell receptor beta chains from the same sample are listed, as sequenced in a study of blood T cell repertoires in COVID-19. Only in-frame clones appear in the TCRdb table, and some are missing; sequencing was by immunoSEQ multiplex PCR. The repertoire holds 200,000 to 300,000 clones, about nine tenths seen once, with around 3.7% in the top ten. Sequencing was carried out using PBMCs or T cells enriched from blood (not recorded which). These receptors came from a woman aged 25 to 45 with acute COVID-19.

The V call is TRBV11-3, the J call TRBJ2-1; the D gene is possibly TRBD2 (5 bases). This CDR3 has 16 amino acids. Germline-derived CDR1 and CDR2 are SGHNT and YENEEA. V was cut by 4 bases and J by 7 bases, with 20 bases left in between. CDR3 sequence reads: CASSWGPAPSGNEQFF. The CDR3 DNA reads TGTGCCAGCAGCTGGGGTCCGGCTCCCTCGGGGAATGAGCAGTTCTTC.

In DNA form, the CDR3 reads TGTGCCAGTAAGGAGCAGGGCCATGAAGCTTTCTTT. Its translation: CASKEQGHEAFF. The chain couples TRBV19 to TRBJ1-1; a weak D match, TRBD1 (5 bases). CDR3 length equals 12 residues. V dropped 7 bases and J dropped 7 bases, with 13 bases sitting between them. The germline CDR1 and CDR2 sequences are LNHDA and SQIVND (reference sequence). Variable domain in full (rest from reference TRBV19 and TRBJ1-1): DGGITQSPKYLFRKEGQNVTLSCEQNLNHDAMYWYRQDPGQGLRLIYYSQIVNDFQKGDIAEGYSVSREKKESFPLTVTSAQKNPTAFYLCASKEQGHEAFFGQGTRLTVV.

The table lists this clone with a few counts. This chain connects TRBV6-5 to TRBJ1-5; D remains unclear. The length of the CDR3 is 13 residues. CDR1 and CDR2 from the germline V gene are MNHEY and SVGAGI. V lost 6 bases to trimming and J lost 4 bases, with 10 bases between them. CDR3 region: CASSTSINQPQHF. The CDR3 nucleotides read TGTGCCAGCAGCACATCCATTAATCAGCCCCAGCATTTT.

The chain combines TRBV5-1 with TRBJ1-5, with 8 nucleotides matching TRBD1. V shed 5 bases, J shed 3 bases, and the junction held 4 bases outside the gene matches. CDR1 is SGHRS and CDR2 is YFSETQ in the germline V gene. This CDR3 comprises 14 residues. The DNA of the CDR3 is TGCGCCAGCAGAGGGACAGGTTACAATCAGCCCCAGCATTTT. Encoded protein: CASRGTGYNQPQHF.

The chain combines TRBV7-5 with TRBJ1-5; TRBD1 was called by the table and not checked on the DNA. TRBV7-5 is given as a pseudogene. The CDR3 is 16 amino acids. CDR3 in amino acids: CVRSSEEGDSNQPQHF. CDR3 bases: TGTGTCAGAAGCTCAGAAGAGGGGGATAGCAATCAGCCCCAGCATTTT.

As DNA, the CDR3 is TGTGCCATCAGGGAGGACGGAGGCTCCTACGAGCAGTACTTC. The encoded protein is CAIREDGGSYEQYF. The chain combines TRBV10-3 with TRBJ2-7; maybe TRBD2 (5 bases). V lost 6 bases, J lost 0 bases, and 12 bases lay in between. CDR1 is ENHRY, CDR2 SYGVKD, per germline. The CDR3 covers 14 residues.

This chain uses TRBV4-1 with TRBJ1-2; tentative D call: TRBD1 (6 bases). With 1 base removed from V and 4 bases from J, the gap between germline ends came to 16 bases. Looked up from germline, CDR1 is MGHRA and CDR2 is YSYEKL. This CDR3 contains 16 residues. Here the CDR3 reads CASSQVSTGQFYGYTF. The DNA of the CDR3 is TGCGCCAGCAGCCAAGTATCCACCGGACAGTTCTATGGCTACACCTTC.

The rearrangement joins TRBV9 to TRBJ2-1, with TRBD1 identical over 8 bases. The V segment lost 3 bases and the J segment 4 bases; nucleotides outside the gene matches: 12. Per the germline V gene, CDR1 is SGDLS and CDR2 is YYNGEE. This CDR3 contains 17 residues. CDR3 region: CASSDRTGTGGYNEQFF. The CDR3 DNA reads TGTGCCAGCAGCGATAGAACCGGGACAGGTGGGTACAATGAGCAGTTCTTC.

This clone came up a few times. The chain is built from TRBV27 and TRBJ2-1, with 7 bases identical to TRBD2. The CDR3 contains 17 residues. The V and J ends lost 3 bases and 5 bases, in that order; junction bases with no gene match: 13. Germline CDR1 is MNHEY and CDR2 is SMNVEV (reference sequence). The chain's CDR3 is CASSFPLWDYNHNEQFF. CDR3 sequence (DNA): TGTGCCAGCAGTTTCCCCCTTTGGGACTATAATCACAATGAGCAGTTCTTC.